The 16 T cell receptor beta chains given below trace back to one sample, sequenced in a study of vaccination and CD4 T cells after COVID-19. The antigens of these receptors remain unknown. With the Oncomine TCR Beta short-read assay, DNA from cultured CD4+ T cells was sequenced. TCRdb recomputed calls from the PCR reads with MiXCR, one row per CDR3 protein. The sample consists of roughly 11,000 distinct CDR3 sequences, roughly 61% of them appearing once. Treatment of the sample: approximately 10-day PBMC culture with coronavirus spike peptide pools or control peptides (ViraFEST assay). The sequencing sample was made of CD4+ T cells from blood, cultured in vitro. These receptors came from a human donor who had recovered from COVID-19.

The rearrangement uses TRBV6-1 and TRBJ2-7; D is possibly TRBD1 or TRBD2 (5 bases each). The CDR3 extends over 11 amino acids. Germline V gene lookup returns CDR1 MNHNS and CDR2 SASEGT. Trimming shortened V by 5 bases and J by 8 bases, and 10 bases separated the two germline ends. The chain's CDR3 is CASSKTGQQYF. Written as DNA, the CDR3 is TGTGCCAGCAGTAAGACGGGGCAGCAGTACTTC.

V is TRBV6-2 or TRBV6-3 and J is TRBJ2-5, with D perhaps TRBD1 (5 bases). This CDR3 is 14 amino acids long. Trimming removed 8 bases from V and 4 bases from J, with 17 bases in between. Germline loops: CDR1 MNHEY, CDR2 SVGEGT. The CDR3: CASGAGIRGETQYF. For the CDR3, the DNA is TGTGCCAGCGGCGCAGGGATTCGCGGAGAGACCCAGTACTTC.

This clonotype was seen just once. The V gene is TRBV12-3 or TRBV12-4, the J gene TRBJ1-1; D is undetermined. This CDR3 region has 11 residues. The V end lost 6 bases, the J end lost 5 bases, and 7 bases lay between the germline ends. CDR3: CASSHGTEAFF. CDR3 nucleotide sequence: TGTGCCAGCAGCCATGGTACTGAAGCTTTCTTT.

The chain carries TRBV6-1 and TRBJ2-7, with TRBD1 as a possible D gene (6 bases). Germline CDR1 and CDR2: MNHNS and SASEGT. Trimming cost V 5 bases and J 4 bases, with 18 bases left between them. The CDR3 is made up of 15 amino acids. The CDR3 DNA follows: TGTGCCAGCAGTACGACAGGTGTACGGAGTTACGAGCAGTACTTC. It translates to CASSTTGVRSYEQYF.

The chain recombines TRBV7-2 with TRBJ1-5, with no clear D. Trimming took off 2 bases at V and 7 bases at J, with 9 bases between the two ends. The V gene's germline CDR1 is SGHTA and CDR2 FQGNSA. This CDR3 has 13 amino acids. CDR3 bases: TGTGCCAGCAGCTTACAGGTCGGCCAGCCCCAGCATTTT. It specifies CASSLQVGQPQHF.

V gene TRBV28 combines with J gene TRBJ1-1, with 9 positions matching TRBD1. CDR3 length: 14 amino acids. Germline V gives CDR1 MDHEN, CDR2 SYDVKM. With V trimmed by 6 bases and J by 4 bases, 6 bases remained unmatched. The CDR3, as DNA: TGTGCCAGCAGATCCGGGACAGGGATCACTGAAGCTTTCTTT. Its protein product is CASRSGTGITEAFF.

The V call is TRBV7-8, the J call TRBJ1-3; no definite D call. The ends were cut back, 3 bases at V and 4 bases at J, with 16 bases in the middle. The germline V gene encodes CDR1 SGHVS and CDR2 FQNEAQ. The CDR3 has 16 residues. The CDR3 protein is CASSFPQFPRGNTIYF. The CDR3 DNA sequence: TGTGCCAGCAGCTTCCCGCAGTTCCCTCGGGGAAACACCATATATTTT.

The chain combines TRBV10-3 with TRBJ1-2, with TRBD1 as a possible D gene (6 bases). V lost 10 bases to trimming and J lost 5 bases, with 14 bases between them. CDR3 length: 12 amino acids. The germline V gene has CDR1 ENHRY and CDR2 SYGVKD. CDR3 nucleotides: TGTGCCACTGCACAGGGAGGATATGGCTACACCTTC. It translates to CATAQGGYGYTF.

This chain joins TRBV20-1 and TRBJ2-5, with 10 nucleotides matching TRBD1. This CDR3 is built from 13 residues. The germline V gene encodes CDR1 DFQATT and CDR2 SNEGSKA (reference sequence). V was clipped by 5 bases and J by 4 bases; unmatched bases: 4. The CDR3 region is CSAATGGTETQYF. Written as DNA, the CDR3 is TGCAGTGCTGCGACAGGGGGCACAGAGACCCAGTACTTC.

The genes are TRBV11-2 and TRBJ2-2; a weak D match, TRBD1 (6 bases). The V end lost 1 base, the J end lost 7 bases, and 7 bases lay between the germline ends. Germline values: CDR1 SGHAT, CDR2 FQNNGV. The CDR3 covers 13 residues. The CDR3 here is CASSLVRGGELFF. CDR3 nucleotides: TGTGCCAGCAGCTTAGTCAGGGGCGGGGAGCTGTTTTTT.

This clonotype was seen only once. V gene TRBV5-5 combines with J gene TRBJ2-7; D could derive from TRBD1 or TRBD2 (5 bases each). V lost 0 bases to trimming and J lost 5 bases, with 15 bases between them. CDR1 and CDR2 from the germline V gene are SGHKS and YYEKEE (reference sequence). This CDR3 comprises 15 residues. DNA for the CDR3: TGTGCCAGCAGCTTGGAGGGGAGCCCCCGTAACGAGCAGTACTTC. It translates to CASSLEGSPRNEQYF. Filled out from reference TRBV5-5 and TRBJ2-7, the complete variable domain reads DAGVTQSPTHLIKTRGQQVTLRCSPISGHKSVSWYQQVLGQGPQFIFQYYEKEERGRGNFPDRFSARQFPNYSSELNVNALLLGDSALYLCASSLEGSPRNEQYFGPGTRLTVT.

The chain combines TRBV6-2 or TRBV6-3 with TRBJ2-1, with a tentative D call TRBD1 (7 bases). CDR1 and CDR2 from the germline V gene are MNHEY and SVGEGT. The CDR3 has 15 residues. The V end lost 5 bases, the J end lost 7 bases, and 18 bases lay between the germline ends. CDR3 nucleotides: TGTGCCAGCAGTAGGGCAGGGGGGATTGTAAATGAGCAGTTCTTC. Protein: CASSRAGGIVNEQFF.

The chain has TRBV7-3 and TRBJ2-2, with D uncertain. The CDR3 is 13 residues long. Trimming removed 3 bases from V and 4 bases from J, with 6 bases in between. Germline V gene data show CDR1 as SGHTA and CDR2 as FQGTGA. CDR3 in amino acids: CASSFGVTGELFF. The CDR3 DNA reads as TGTGCCAGCAGCTTTGGGGTCACCGGGGAGCTGTTTTTT.

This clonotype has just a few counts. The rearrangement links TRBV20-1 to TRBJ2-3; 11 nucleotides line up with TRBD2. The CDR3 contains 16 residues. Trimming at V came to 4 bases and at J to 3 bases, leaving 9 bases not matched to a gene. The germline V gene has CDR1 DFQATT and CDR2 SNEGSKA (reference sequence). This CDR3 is CSAKRLLAGVTDTQYF. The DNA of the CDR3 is TGCAGTGCTAAGAGACTACTAGCGGGGGTGACAGATACGCAGTATTTT.

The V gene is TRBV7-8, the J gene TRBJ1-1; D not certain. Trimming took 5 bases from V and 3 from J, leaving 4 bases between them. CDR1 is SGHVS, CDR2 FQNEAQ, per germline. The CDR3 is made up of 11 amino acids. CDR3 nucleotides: TGTGCCAGCAGCCAGTACACTGAAGCTTTCTTT. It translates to CASSQYTEAFF. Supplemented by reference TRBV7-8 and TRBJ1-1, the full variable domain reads GAGVSQSPRYKVAKRGQDVALRCDPISGHVSLFWYQQALGQGPEFLTYFQNEAQLDKSGLPSDRFFAERPEGSVSTLKIQRTQQEDSAVYLCASSQYTEAFFGQGTRLTVV.

The CDR3 reads CASSTGVPDTQYF. Here the CDR3 DNA reads TGTGCCAGCAGTACAGGGGTCCCAGATACGCAGTATTTT. V gene TRBV2 combines with J gene TRBJ2-3, with TRBD1 identical over 7 bases. The germline CDR1 and CDR2 sequences are SNHLY and FYNNEI. V lost 5 bases, J lost 4 bases, and 3 bases stayed unmatched. CDR3 length: 13 residues. Combining the CDR3 with reference TRBV2 and TRBJ2-3 gives the whole variable domain EPEVTQTPSHQVTQMGQEVILRCVPISNHLYFYWYRQILGQKVEFLVSFYNNEISEKSEIFDDQFSVERPDGSNFTLKIRSTKLEDSAMYFCASSTGVPDTQYFGPGTRLTVL.